Below are 15 T cell receptor beta chains sequenced from a single sample in a study of glioma-infiltrating T cells. The iRepertoire nested amplicon-rescue multiplex PCR amplified TCR alpha and beta CDR3s from RNA. TCRdb ran MiXCR on the multiplex PCR reads and lists one entry per CDR3 protein. The sample has roughly 190,000 distinct CDR3 sequences, approximately 30% seen once. Sequencing input: glioma tissue, nonneoplastic brain tissue, or PBMCs (not recorded which). These receptors were collected from a human donor with low-grade glioma or glioblastoma, undergoing nonglioma brain surgery, or in good health (not recorded which).

This clonotype showed up many times. The rearrangement links TRBV20-1 to TRBJ2-2, with 7 bases that match TRBD2. This CDR3 has 16 residues. The V and J ends lost 0 bases and 4 bases, in that order; junction bases with no gene match: 8. Per the germline V gene, CDR1 is DFQATT and CDR2 is SNEGSKA (reference sequence). The DNA of the CDR3 is TGCAGTGCTAGAGATCGAGGAGCGGGAATCACCGGGGAGCTGTTTTTT. Translated: CSARDRGAGITGELFF.

The chain carries TRBV28 and TRBJ2-3; D is ambiguous. Germline CDR1 and CDR2: MDHEN and SYDVKM. The CDR3 has 13 amino acids. The CDR3 sequence: CVTISSCTDTQYF. DNA for the CDR3: TGTGTTACGATTTCCTCCTGCACAGATACGCAGTATTTT.

This clonotype appeared many times. CDR3 nucleotide sequence: TGTGCCAGCAGTTCCAATATACTAGCGGAGATCTACAATGAGCAGTTCTTC. It specifies CASSSNILAEIYNEQFF. The chain links TRBV27 to TRBJ2-1; TRBD2 aligns across 8 bases. V was clipped by 4 bases and J by 3 bases; unmatched bases: 11. Germline CDR1 and CDR2: MNHEY and SMNVEV (reference sequence). The CDR3 sequence is 17 residues long.

Remarks on this clonotype: A much more abundant neighbour one base away suggests this may be a read error. The chain carries TRBV28 and TRBJ2-7, with D possibly matching TRBD2 (5 bases). Per germline, CDR1 MDHEN and CDR2 SYDVKM. V was trimmed by 10 bases and J by 2 bases, leaving 18 bases between them. The CDR3 is 14 residues long. The CDR3 is CANSLGGTPYEQYF. The CDR3 DNA is TGTGCCAACAGCCTAGGAGGCACCCCCTACGAGCAGTACTTC.

This clonotype has ten or more counts. The chain uses TRBV7-2 and TRBJ2-5; D might be TRBD2 (6 bases). This CDR3 region has 14 residues. Deletions cut 1 base from V and 2 bases from J, with 8 bases between. Germline V gene lookup returns CDR1 SGHTA and CDR2 FQGNSA. DNA of the CDR3: TGTGCCAGCAGCTTAGGGGGACTGCAAGAGACCCAGTACTTC. It is translated as CASSLGGLQETQYF.

This clonotype was counted once. Just one base apart from a much larger clone, this may be a read error. The chain links TRBV20-1 to TRBJ2-2; 8 positions match TRBD2. The germline V gene has CDR1 DFQATT and CDR2 SNEGSKA (reference sequence). This CDR3 is built from 18 residues. Trimming at V came to 6 bases and at J to 0 bases, leaving 15 bases not matched to a gene. CDR3 protein: CSAGVGAGGTSNTGELFF. The CDR3 DNA reads as TGCAGTGCCGGGGTGGGGGCGGGAGGTACCTCGAACACCGGGGAGCTGTTTTTT.

The sample holds many counts of this clonotype. The rearrangement joins TRBV6-2 or TRBV6-3 to TRBJ2-5; D gene ambiguous. Germline lookup yields CDR1 MNHEY and CDR2 SVGEGT. V lost 2 bases to trimming and J lost 4 bases, with 8 bases between them. The CDR3 is 13 amino acids. Here the CDR3 reads CASSYLVGETQYF. Here the CDR3 DNA reads TGTGCCAGCAGTTACCTGGTGGGAGAGACCCAGTACTTC.

This clonotype was counted ten times or more. The V call is TRBV6-1, the J call TRBJ2-7; D is unresolved. Germline V gene lookup returns CDR1 MNHNS and CDR2 SASEGT. V was trimmed by 8 bases and J by 1 base, leaving 15 bases between them. CDR3 length: 14 residues. CDR3 protein: CASEDVGRSYEQYF. DNA for the CDR3: TGTGCCAGCGAAGACGTCGGACGATCCTACGAGCAGTACTTC.

Ten or more counts support this clonotype. This chain connects TRBV28 to TRBJ1-6; the D gene is possibly TRBD1 (6 bases). The germline CDR1 and CDR2 sequences are MDHEN and SYDVKM. V lost 5 bases and J 9 bases, leaving 26 bases between the germline ends. The CDR3 sequence is 18 residues long. In DNA form, the CDR3 reads TGTGCCAGCAGTCGATACGGTCTAAGGGACAATAGGATTTCACCCCTCCACTTT. Residues: CASSRYGLRDNRISPLHF.

In the case of this clonotype: A much larger clonotype is one base distant, so this may be a read error. V usage is TRBV5-1 and J usage is TRBJ2-5; D is possibly TRBD1 (5 bases). CDR3 length: 12 amino acids. Germline V CDR1 and CDR2: SGHRS, YFSETQ. CDR3: CDSSTDTETQYF. The CDR3 DNA reads TGCGACAGCAGCACGGACACCGAGACCCAGTACTTC. Using reference TRBV5-1 and TRBJ2-5 for the parts outside the CDR3, the full variable domain is KAGVTQTPRYLIKTRGQQVTLSCSPISGHRSVSWYQQTPGQGLQFLFEYFSETQRNKGNFPGRFSGRQFSNSRSEMNVSTLELGDSALYLCDSSTDTETQYFGPGTRLLVL.

In its sample, this clonotype was seen many times. This chain joins TRBV4-1 and TRBJ2-7, with TRBD2 matching 8 bases. Trimming at V came to 4 bases and at J to 0 bases, leaving 8 bases not matched to a gene. CDR3 length equals 16 residues. The germline CDR1 and CDR2 sequences are MGHRA and YSYEKL. The DNA for the CDR3 is TGCGCCAGCAGCCCTTCGGGGGGGACACCCTCCTACGAGCAGTACTTC. Its translation: CASSPSGGTPSYEQYF.

This clonotype was recorded many times. The gene calls are TRBV6-2 or TRBV6-3 and TRBJ2-5; D gene ambiguous. The CDR3 contains 11 residues. V was pared by 2 bases and J by 5 bases, with 3 bases between. Per germline, CDR1 MNHEY and CDR2 SVGEGT. The CDR3 region has the DNA TGTGCCAGCAGTTACGTGGAGACCCAGTACTTC. Translating gives CASSYVETQYF.

The rearrangement joins TRBV7-2 to TRBJ2-1, with D hard to call. Trimming removed 11 bases at V and 5 bases at J, with 16 bases between. The germline gives CDR1 SGHTA, CDR2 FQGNSA. CDR3 size: 13 residues. The CDR3 DNA follows: TGTGCCCGCATCTTAGCCTCAGACAATGAGCAGTTCTTC. Its protein is CARILASDNEQFF.

Concerning this clonotype itself: One end of the junction varies from germline; a read error may be responsible. CDR3: CASSHLLRGLSDYGYTF. CDR3 DNA: TGCGCCAGCAGCCACTTGCTACGGGGTTTATCGGACTATGGCTACACCTTC. The rearrangement links TRBV7-6 to TRBJ1-2; D uncertain. This CDR3 region has 17 residues. Germline V gene sequence: CDR1 SGHVS, CDR2 FNYEAQ.

This clonotype was recorded once. An end of the junction differs from the germline gene, which may be a read error. The chain employs TRBV4-1 and TRBJ2-1; the match to TRBD1 covers 10 bases. This CDR3 contains 16 residues. Germline loops: CDR1 MGHRA, CDR2 YSYEKL. In DNA form, the CDR3 reads TGCGCCAGCAGCCACCCCCCGGGACAGGGGTCCGGCGAGCAGTCCTTC. This translates into CASSHPPGQGSGEQSF.